The clone carrying this TCR beta chain was found once. Germline CDR1 reads GTSNPN; CDR2 reads SVGIG (reference sequence). Unmatched junction bases numbered 8, after V lost 2 bases and J lost 2 bases. The length of the CDR3 is 15 residues. Produced via immunoSEQ multiplex PCR; TCRdb's table is partial and in-frame only. This table holds about 26,000 clones, approximately 85% found once. The data were taken from a study of control samples from healthy donors and cancer patients. The chain uses TRBV30 and TRBJ2-5, with TRBD1 matching over 7 bases. The sequence was obtained from a woman aged 55-69 years with head and neck cancer. Material for sequencing was PBMCs. CDR3 DNA sequence: TGTGCCTGGAGTCCCCTAGGGACAGTTCAAGAGACCCAGTACTTC. It yields the protein CAWSPLGTVQETQYF.